A single sample is the source of the 9 T cell receptor beta chains below, sequenced in a study of cytomegalovirus exposure and HLA in healthy donors. 60 Vbeta and 13 Jbeta primers were used in PCR. Repertoires were generated with immunoSEQ multiplex PCR, while TCRdb's copy carries only in-frame clones and drops some. The sample shows 110,000 or so clones, about 68% of them seen only once. Sequencing was performed on PBMCs. The receptors stem from a woman aged 40 to 49 in good health and CMV-seropositive.

The chain employs TRBV6-6 and TRBJ1-2; no reliable D call. Germline V gene lookup returns CDR1 MNHNY and CDR2 SVGAGI (reference sequence). V gave up 5 bases and J gave up 6 bases, with 13 bases separating them. This CDR3 has 13 amino acids. CDR3 in DNA: TGTGCCAGCAGTCCCCCGGGGAAAGATGGCTACACCTTC. Protein sequence: CASSPPGKDGYTF.

This clone was recorded only once. The V and J genes are TRBV7-2 and TRBJ2-1; TRBD2 agrees at 7 bases. Losses at the gene ends were 6 bases for V and 5 bases for J; bases not matched to a gene: 10. Germline CDR1 SGHTA, CDR2 FQGNSA. CDR3 size: 15 residues. The CDR3 spells CASRFRGVDNNEQFF. CDR3 nucleotide sequence: TGTGCCAGCAGATTCCGGGGGGTAGATAACAATGAGCAGTTCTTC.

This clone is a singleton in its sample. The chain joins TRBV5-1 to TRBJ2-5; D ambiguous. This CDR3 has 14 amino acids. Germline assignment: CDR1 SGHRS and CDR2 YFSETQ. The V gene lost 0 bases and the J gene lost 0 bases, with 6 bases spanning the gap. The chain's CDR3 is CASSLVPDQETQYF. The DNA of the CDR3 is TGCGCCAGCAGCTTGGTCCCGGACCAAGAGACCCAGTACTTC.

The rearrangement uses TRBV5-1 and TRBJ2-3, with 12 bases that match TRBD1. This CDR3 comprises 16 residues. Germline-derived CDR1 and CDR2 are SGHRS and YFSETQ. With V trimmed by 4 bases and J by 0 bases, 3 bases remained unmatched. CDR3 DNA: TGCGCCAGCAGCGGGGGACAGGGGGCTAGCACAGATACGCAGTATTTT. This translates into CASSGGQGASTDTQYF.

The V gene is TRBV23-1, the J gene TRBJ2-7; D gene uncertain. TRBV23-1 is flagged as an ORF with uncertain function. Trimming stripped 6 bases from V and 0 bases from J, with 18 bases between. CDR3 length: 16 amino acids. The CDR3 loop is CASRTRTDVSSYEQYF. The CDR3 region has the DNA TGCGCCAGCAGGACGAGAACAGACGTTAGCTCCTACGAGCAGTACTTC.

The genes are TRBV7-3 and TRBJ1-1; 8 bases align to TRBD1. CDR3 length: 15 amino acids. V lost 1 base and J lost 5; bases outside the gene matches: 6. CDR1 SGHTA and CDR2 FQGTGA come from the germline V gene. CDR3 in DNA: TGTGCCAGCAGCTTAATTCAGGGGGCGATGACTGAAGCTTTCTTT. This gives the protein CASSLIQGAMTEAFF.

The chain joins TRBV6-4 to TRBJ2-3; TRBD2 aligns across 9 bases. There are 17 residues in the CDR3. Losses at the gene ends were 3 bases for V and 2 bases for J; bases not matched to a gene: 9. The V gene's germline CDR1 is MRHNA and CDR2 SNTAGT. CDR3 region: CASSDQRAGGLTDTQYF. The CDR3 bases are TGTGCCAGCAGTGATCAAAGAGCGGGGGGCCTCACAGATACGCAGTATTTT.

This clone was counted once. The chain combines TRBV4-2 with TRBJ1-1, with a tentative D call TRBD1 (5 bases). V was shortened by 5 bases and J by 4 bases, with 17 bases between the two germline ends. The CDR3 length is 15 residues. Germline CDR1 and CDR2: LGHNA and YNFKEQ. For the CDR3, the DNA is TGTGCCAGCAGCGTAACGGACCTGCAGGGCACTGAAGCTTTCTTT. It specifies CASSVTDLQGTEAFF.

The gene calls are TRBV2 and TRBJ2-1; tentative D call: TRBD2 (5 bases). This CDR3 has 12 residues. Germline loops: CDR1 SNHLY, CDR2 FYNNEI. Trimming removed 6 bases at V and 9 bases at J, with 12 bases between. This CDR3 is CASRVLALEQFF. In nucleotides, the CDR3 is TGTGCCAGCAGGGTCTTAGCGCTTGAGCAGTTCTTC.